These T cell receptor beta chains were read from a single sample in a study of shared clonotypes between healthy human individuals. Some clones are missing from TCRdb's copy, which holds only in-frame ones; the method was immunoSEQ multiplex PCR. The data show about 2 million clones, approximately 95% seen once. The specimen was naive CD8+ T cells sorted from blood. The receptor source for this set is a man in his late teens or twenties in good health. Both conserved end residues are trimmed from each CDR3. Each record gives: J gene, V gene, CDR3 protein.

j_call: TRBJ1-6
v_call: TRBV5-6
cdr3_aa: ASSLATAGAASPLH

j_call: TRBJ1-5
v_call: TRBV27
cdr3_aa: ASSLIAADPLISNQPQH

j_call: TRBJ2-1
v_call: TRBV5-4
cdr3_aa: ASSLGTNEQF

j_call: TRBJ2-3
v_call: TRBV6-5
cdr3_aa: ASSYVRASTDTQY

j_call: TRBJ2-5
v_call: TRBV6-6
cdr3_aa: ASSYGTDQETQY

j_call: TRBJ2-1
v_call: TRBV4-1
cdr3_aa: ASSQEPAGADEQF

j_call: TRBJ1-2
v_call: TRBV2
cdr3_aa: ASSGQGAGYT

j_call: TRBJ1-3
v_call: TRBV7-2
cdr3_aa: ASSLGSPTDYSGNTIY

j_call: TRBJ1-2
v_call: TRBV29-1
cdr3_aa: SVEGERGDYGYT

j_call: TRBJ2-2
v_call: TRBV4-1
cdr3_aa: ASTATGYTGELF

j_call: TRBJ2-1
v_call: TRBV4-1
cdr3_aa: ASSPGTSGANEQF

j_call: TRBJ2-7
v_call: TRBV5-1
cdr3_aa: ASSLTSGGYEQY

j_call: TRBJ1-2
v_call: TRBV25-1
cdr3_aa: ASSFGVSGYT

j_call: TRBJ1-5
v_call: TRBV27
cdr3_aa: ASSLEGGPREPQH

j_call: TRBJ1-2
v_call: TRBV6-1
cdr3_aa: ASSERAGGLYGYT

j_call: TRBJ1-1
v_call: TRBV19
cdr3_aa: ASSTGQGKAF

j_call: TRBJ1-5
v_call: TRBV2
cdr3_aa: ASSEGPGQHNQPQH

j_call: TRBJ2-7
v_call: TRBV7-6
cdr3_aa: ASSSTGGIKDEQY

j_call: TRBJ1-5
v_call: TRBV6-1
cdr3_aa: ASSEPAVSNQPQH

j_call: TRBJ2-1
v_call: TRBV7-9
cdr3_aa: ASSPTSGSKYNEQF

j_call: TRBJ2-3
v_call: TRBV4-1
cdr3_aa: ASGRGSTADTQY

j_call: TRBJ2-3
v_call: TRBV4-1
cdr3_aa: ASRPRLAGVYY

j_call: TRBJ2-5
v_call: TRBV28
cdr3_aa: ASSLIRDSQETQY

j_call: TRBJ2-7
v_call: TRBV15
cdr3_aa: ATSRVPEGSSYEQY

j_call: TRBJ2-7
v_call: TRBV10-3
cdr3_aa: AISESPDFVFYEQY

j_call: TRBJ1-3
v_call: TRBV2
cdr3_aa: ASTGSGNTIY

j_call: TRBJ1-5
v_call: TRBV5-5
cdr3_aa: ASSGTGGREPQH

j_call: TRBJ1-4
v_call: TRBV11-2
cdr3_aa: ASSPLSGEKLF

j_call: TRBJ2-7
v_call: TRBV11-2
cdr3_aa: ASSLVLAPEQY

j_call: TRBJ2-3
v_call: TRBV7-9
cdr3_aa: ASSWGLDTQY

j_call: TRBJ2-1
v_call: TRBV4-3
cdr3_aa: ASSQFDRAGNEQF

j_call: TRBJ2-7
v_call: TRBV6-5
cdr3_aa: ASSYMGYEQY

j_call: TRBJ2-2
v_call: TRBV15
cdr3_aa: ATSRDLAGELF

j_call: TRBJ1-5
v_call: TRBV7-8
cdr3_aa: ASSLQGKLDYQPQH

j_call: TRBJ2-3
v_call: TRBV9
cdr3_aa: ASSVDPSVEITQY

j_call: TRBJ2-3
v_call: TRBV19
cdr3_aa: ASSLGGGGTDTQY

j_call: TRBJ1-1
v_call: TRBV27
cdr3_aa: ASSSTLDTEAF

j_call: TRBJ2-5
v_call: TRBV9
cdr3_aa: ASGTGGGGETQY

j_call: TRBJ2-2
v_call: TRBV19
cdr3_aa: ASRPSDRAGTGELF

j_call: TRBJ2-7
v_call: TRBV18
cdr3_aa: ASSPPGDRDYEQY

j_call: TRBJ2-1
v_call: TRBV4-1
cdr3_aa: ASSQVELQGEQF

j_call: TRBJ1-2
v_call: TRBV19
cdr3_aa: ASREGLIDGYT

j_call: TRBJ2-4
v_call: TRBV7-3
cdr3_aa: ASSSRVLKNIQY

j_call: TRBJ1-4
v_call: TRBV29-1
cdr3_aa: SVVQAGEKLF

j_call: TRBJ1-1
v_call: TRBV27
cdr3_aa: ASSLSSGNTEAF

j_call: TRBJ2-7
v_call: TRBV19
cdr3_aa: ASSIVWTDKTYEQY

j_call: TRBJ2-7
v_call: TRBV2
cdr3_aa: ASRGGEGVEQY

j_call: TRBJ2-1
v_call: TRBV7-9
cdr3_aa: ASSTTEYNEQF

j_call: TRBJ1-6
v_call: TRBV28
cdr3_aa: ASSHDLRSLH

j_call: TRBJ1-1
v_call: TRBV19
cdr3_aa: ASSIVLDRGLAEAF

j_call: TRBJ1-1
v_call: TRBV5-6
cdr3_aa: ASSLLWGMNTEAF